The entry that follows covers one T cell receptor beta chain sequence. What it binds is not known. This sample was taken from a study of identical twins. Findings of the study overall: Out-of-frame alpha sequences shared between twins exhibited an excess of low generation probability. Clonotypes of the beta chain that were abundant in cord blood carried fewer insertions (memory repertoires showed none).

TCRdb re-analysed the 5' RACE reads in MiXCR, keeping a single row per CDR3 protein. The table records 300,000 to 400,000 distinct CDR3 sequences, roughly an eighth of them present only once. Trimming took 5 bases from V and 3 from J; bases not matched to a gene: 5. Germline V gene lookup returns CDR1 WNHNN and CDR2 SYGVQD (reference sequence). CDR3 length: 14 amino acids. Another study also made use of these data, one on yellow fever vaccine responses in identical twins.

Sequences were obtained from CD8+ T cells sorted from blood. The source of this sequence is a woman under 30 in good health. The J gene is TRBJ2-7, the V gene TRBV10-1; 9 bases agree with TRBD2. In DNA, the CDR3 is TGCGCCAGCAGTTGCCTAGCGGGGAGCTACGAGCAGTACGTC. Translating gives CASSCLAGSYEQYV.